This T cell receptor (beta chain) appears in the sequencing data of a study of OX40 agonist ivuxolimab in advanced cancers. Study details: Partial responses, seen in three patients, involved one hepatocellular carcinoma and two cutaneous melanomas. Study-wide findings and caveats: What antigens the expanded peripheral T cells recognized was never established. Clonal expansion was among the lowest in partial responders at 0.1-3.0 mg/kg, especially CD8+. The study found that CD8+ T cells averaged more expanded clones than CD4+.

The table came from immunoSEQ multiplex PCR; TCRdb's copy has only in-frame clones and leaves some out. The sample yields about 66,000 clones, over 80% seen once. With 0 bases removed from V and 0 bases from J, the gap between germline ends came to 11 bases. The CDR3 loop spans 16 amino acids. Germline loops: CDR1 MNHEY, CDR2 SMNVEV (reference sequence). Comments on this clone: What it recognizes is unknown.

The sequenced sample was CD4+ or CD8+ T cells sorted from blood, obtained in a trial of the OX40 agonist ivuxolimab. The TCR originated in an adult with an advanced solid tumor such as melanoma, head and neck, liver or kidney cancer. The chain recombines TRBV27 with TRBJ1-1; no firm D call. The chain's CDR3 is CASSLSPLIMNTEAFF. CDR3 sequence (DNA): TGTGCCAGCAGTTTATCCCCCTTAATCATGAACACTGAAGCTTTCTTT.